Below are 5 T cell receptor beta chains sequenced from a single sample in a study of blood T cell repertoires in COVID-19. The protocol was immunoSEQ multiplex PCR, while the TCRdb copy is restricted to in-frame clones and leaves out a portion. Of approximately 300,000 clones listed, around 85% are singletons. The sample comprised PBMCs or T cells enriched from blood (not recorded which). These TCRs come from a woman aged 25 to 39 who had been exposed to COVID-19.

CDR3: CASGLGTGSSYNEQFF. The CDR3 nucleotides are TGTGCTAGTGGTTTGGGGACAGGCAGCTCCTACAATGAGCAGTTCTTC. The chain combines TRBV12-5 with TRBJ2-1; 7 nucleotides line up with TRBD1. CDR1 is LGHNT and CDR2 is FRNRAP in the germline V gene. V was clipped by 1 base and J by 0 bases; unmatched bases: 3. This CDR3 contains 16 residues.

This clone was counted once. The V and J genes are TRBV28 and TRBJ1-1, with D tentatively TRBD1 (5 bases). Germline lookup yields CDR1 MDHEN and CDR2 SYDVKM. Trimming removed 6 bases from V and 6 bases from J, with 14 bases in between. This CDR3 is 13 amino acids long. As DNA, the CDR3 is TGTGCCAGCAGGGGCGGAGGGGCGGCTGAAGCTTTCTTT. Protein product: CASRGGGAAEAFF.

The chain has TRBV2 and TRBJ2-3, with TRBD2 as a possible D gene (5 bases). Germline CDR1 reads SNHLY; CDR2 reads FYNNEI. V lost 2 bases, J lost 1 base, and 10 bases lay in between. This CDR3 contains 15 residues. CDR3 protein: CASSETLSGTDTQYF. The CDR3 region has the DNA TGTGCCAGCAGTGAAACCCTTAGCGGCACAGATACGCAGTATTTT.

The chain links TRBV30 to TRBJ1-1; D possibly corresponds to TRBD1 (5 bases). Trimming stripped 2 bases from V and 2 bases from J, with 12 bases between. The CDR3 consists of 14 residues. The V gene's germline CDR1 is GTSNPN and CDR2 SVGIG (reference sequence). In DNA form, the CDR3 reads TGTGCCTGGAGTCAGCGGGGCGGTAACACTGAAGCTTTCTTT. Translating it yields CAWSQRGGNTEAFF.

This chain joins TRBV7-2 and TRBJ1-1; possibly TRBD1 for D (5 bases). V shed 2 bases and J shed 5 bases, with 15 bases lying between them. The CDR3 contains 15 residues. Germline V gives CDR1 SGHTA, CDR2 FQGNSA. The CDR3 region has the DNA TGTGCCAGCAGCTTACAGAATAGGCGGGGGACTGAAGCTTTCTTT. Amino acids: CASSLQNRRGTEAFF. The whole variable domain, filled in from reference TRBV7-2 and TRBJ1-1, reads GAGVSQSPSNKVTEKGKDVELRCDPISGHTALYWYRQSLGQGLEFLIYFQGNSAPDKSGLPSDRFSAERTGGSVSTLTIQRTQQEDSAVYLCASSLQNRRGTEAFFGQGTRLTVV.